This TCR beta chain emerged from a study of control samples from healthy donors and cancer patients. The V end lost 0 bases, the J end lost 4 bases, and 6 bases lay between the germline ends. CDR3 length: 12 amino acids. Looked up from germline, CDR1 is GTSNPN and CDR2 is SVGIG (reference sequence). Only in-frame clones appear in the TCRdb table, and some are missing; sequencing was by immunoSEQ multiplex PCR. The sample includes approximately 160,000 clones, approximately 92% of them seen just once. This clonotype originated in an older woman in good health. The chain carries TRBV30 and TRBJ2-5, with D uncertain. Sequencing was done on a sample of blood. The chain's CDR3 is CAWSVEGETQYF. The CDR3 bases are TGTGCCTGGAGTGTAGAAGGAGAGACCCAGTACTTC.